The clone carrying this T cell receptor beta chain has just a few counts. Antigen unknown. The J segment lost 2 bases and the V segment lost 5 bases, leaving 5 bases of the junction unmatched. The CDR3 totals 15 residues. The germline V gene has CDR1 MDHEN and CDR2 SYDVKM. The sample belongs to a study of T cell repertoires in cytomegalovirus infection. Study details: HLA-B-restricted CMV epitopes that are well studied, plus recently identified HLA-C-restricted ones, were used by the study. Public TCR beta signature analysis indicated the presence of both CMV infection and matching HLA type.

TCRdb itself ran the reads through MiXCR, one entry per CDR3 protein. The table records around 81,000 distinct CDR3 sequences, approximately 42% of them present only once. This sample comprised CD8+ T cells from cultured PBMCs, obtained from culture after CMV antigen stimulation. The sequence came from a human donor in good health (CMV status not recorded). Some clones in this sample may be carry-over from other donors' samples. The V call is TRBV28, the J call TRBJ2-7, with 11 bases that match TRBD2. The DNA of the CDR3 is TGTGCCAGCAGTACCCCGGGACTAGCGGCCTACGAGCAGTACTTC. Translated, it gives CASSTPGLAAYEQYF.